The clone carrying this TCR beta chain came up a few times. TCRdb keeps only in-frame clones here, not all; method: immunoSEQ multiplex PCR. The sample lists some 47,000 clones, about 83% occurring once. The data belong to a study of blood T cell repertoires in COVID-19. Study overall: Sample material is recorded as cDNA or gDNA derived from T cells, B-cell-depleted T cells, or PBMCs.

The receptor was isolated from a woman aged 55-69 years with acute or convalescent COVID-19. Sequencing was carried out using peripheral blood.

CDR3 amino acids: CASSRQGYGYTF. CDR3 coding DNA: TGTGCCAGCAGCCGGCAGGGCTATGGCTACACCTTC. This sequence joins TRBV5-4 and TRBJ1-2; a possible D gene is TRBD1 (5 bases). The CDR3 contains 12 residues. V was pared by 4 bases and J by 4 bases, with 8 bases between. Germline V CDR1 and CDR2: SGHNT, YYREEE (reference sequence).